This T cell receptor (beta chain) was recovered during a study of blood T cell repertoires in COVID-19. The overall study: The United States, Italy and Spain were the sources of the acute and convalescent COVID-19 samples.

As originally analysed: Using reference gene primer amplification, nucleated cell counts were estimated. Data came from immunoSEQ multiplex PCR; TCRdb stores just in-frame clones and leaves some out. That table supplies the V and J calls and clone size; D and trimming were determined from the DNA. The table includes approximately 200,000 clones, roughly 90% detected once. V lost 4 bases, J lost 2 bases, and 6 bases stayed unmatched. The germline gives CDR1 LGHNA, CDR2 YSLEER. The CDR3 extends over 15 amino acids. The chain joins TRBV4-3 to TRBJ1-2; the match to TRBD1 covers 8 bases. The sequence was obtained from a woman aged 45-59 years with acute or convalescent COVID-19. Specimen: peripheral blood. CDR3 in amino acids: CASSLTDRGNYGYTF. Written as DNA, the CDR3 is TGCGCCAGCAGCCTTACCGACAGGGGCAACTATGGCTACACCTTC.